These 2 T cell receptor beta chains originate from one sample sequenced in a study of sequential checkpoint blockade in melanoma. The data were produced by immunoSEQ multiplex PCR, yet TCRdb's version contains in-frame clones alone and is incomplete. Among about 27,000 clones listed, roughly 80% were seen once. As for treatment: randomized to nivolumab then ipilimumab (arm A) or the reverse (arm B). The sequencing here drew on CD8+ T cells sorted from blood (inferred from file names), taken from a patient given nivolumab and ipilimumab in sequence. The receptor set was obtained from a human donor with melanoma.

The chain recombines TRBV27 with TRBJ2-1; D may be TRBD1 (6 bases). Germline V gives CDR1 MNHEY, CDR2 SMNVEV (reference sequence). This CDR3 has 13 amino acids. Trimming removed 6 bases at V and 6 bases at J, with 12 bases between. The CDR3 loop reads CASSRTVLNEQFF. The CDR3 DNA follows: TGTGCCAGCAGCCGGACAGTACTCAATGAGCAGTTCTTC.

As concerns this clone: Other DNA sequences in this sample translate to the same CDR3. DNA for the CDR3: TGTGCCAGCAGTTACGGGGGGTCCTACGAGCAGTACTTC. It translates to CASSYGGSYEQYF. The chain recombines TRBV6-6 with TRBJ2-7, with TRBD2 as a possible D gene (6 bases). The CDR3 is made up of 13 amino acids. Between the trimmed V and J ends, which lost 2 bases and 1 base, there was a span of 6 bases. CDR1 MNHNY and CDR2 SVGAGI come from the germline V gene (reference sequence).